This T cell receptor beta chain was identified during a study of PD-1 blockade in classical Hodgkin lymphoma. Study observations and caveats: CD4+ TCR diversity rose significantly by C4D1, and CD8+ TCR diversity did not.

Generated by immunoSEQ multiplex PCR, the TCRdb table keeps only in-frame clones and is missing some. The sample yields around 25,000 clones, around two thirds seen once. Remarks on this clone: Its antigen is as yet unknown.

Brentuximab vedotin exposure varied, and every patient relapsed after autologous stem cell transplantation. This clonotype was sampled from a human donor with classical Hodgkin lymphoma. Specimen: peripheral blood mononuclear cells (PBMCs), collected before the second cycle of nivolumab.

The CDR3 sequence is CARTSGLSTDTQYF. Written as DNA, the CDR3 is TGTGCCAGAACTAGCGGGCTGAGCACAGATACGCAGTATTTT. The chain combines TRBV6-1 with TRBJ2-3; TRBD2 matches at 9 bases. Trimming removed 9 bases from V and 0 bases from J; junction bases left unmatched: 4. Germline loops: CDR1 MNHNS, CDR2 SASEGT. This CDR3 region has 14 residues.